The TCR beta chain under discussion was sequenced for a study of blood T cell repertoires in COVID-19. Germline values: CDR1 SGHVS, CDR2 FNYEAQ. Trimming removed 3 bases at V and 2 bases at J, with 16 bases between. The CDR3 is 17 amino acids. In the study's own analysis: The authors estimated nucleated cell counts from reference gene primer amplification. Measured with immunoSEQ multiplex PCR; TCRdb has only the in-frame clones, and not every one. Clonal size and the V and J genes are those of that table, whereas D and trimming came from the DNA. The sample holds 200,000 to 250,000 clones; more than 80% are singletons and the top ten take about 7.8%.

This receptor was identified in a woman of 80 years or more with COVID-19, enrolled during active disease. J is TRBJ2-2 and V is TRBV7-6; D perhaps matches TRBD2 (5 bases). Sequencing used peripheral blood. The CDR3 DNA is TGTGCCAGCAGCTTCCGGACTCGCGGGTTTAACACCGGGGAGCTGTTTTTT. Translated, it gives CASSFRTRGFNTGELFF.